A selection of T cell receptor beta chains follows, all from one sample in a study of T cells expressing NK-cell markers. TCRdb re-called the 5' RACE reads; one entry per CDR3 protein, DNA not given. The specimen's table records about 260,000 distinct CDR3 sequences. The specimen was blood T cells: a sorted CD56 or NKG2C T cell subset, CD4+ or CD8+ T cells, or bulk PBMC T cells (not recorded which). These receptors all stem from a woman aged 18 to 75 in good health. Both conserved end residues are part of each CDR3.

>TRBV5-4|TRBJ2-1
CASSGGGLANEQFF
>TRBV20-1|TRBJ2-7
CSARKGENEQYF
>TRBV7-2|TRBJ2-1
CASSLRGTYNEQFF
>TRBV7-9|TRBJ2-1
CASSSAEERPYNEQFF
>TRBV7-2|TRBJ2-5
CASSRTRDQETQYF
>TRBV18|TRBJ1-1
CASSPSGGTNEAFF
>TRBV14|TRBJ1-4
CASSMGARNEKLFF
>TRBV7-2|TRBJ2-7
CASSSGTGVTYEQYF
>TRBV5-1|TRBJ2-6
CASRSGTGIYSGANVLTF
>TRBV12-3/TRBV12-4|TRBJ2-4
CASSLTGGVWKNIQYF
>TRBV5-6|TRBJ2-1
CASSWGLAENEQFF
>TRBV11-2|TRBJ1-6
CASSSEHNSPLHF
>TRBV25-1|TRBJ2-2
CASSSSRTAYTGELFF
>TRBV28|TRBJ2-3
CASSRASGGTDTQYF
>TRBV11-2|TRBJ1-3
CASSLETTGPYTIYF
>TRBV30|TRBJ2-5
CAVLGAGEETQYF
>TRBV6-2/TRBV6-3|TRBJ1-2
CASSYSGRLGYTF
>TRBV25-1|TRBJ2-1
CASSSGLAVSEQFF
>TRBV3-1|TRBJ2-1
CASSQVLAGEQFF
>TRBV29-1|TRBJ2-1
CSVGGWYNEQFF
>TRBV7-3|TRBJ2-1
CASSFGGTSRNEQFF
>TRBV24-1|TRBJ2-1
CATSAGGSYNEQFF
>TRBV4-3|TRBJ2-6
CASSQAAGQGGFAGANVLTF
>TRBV19|TRBJ2-3
CASSMSSGRGDTQYF